Given below is one T cell receptor (beta chain) in context. CDR1 and CDR2 from the germline V gene are MNHEY and SMNVEV (reference sequence). The CDR3 is made up of 15 amino acids. V lost 2 bases to trimming and J lost 3 bases, with 14 bases between them. For sorted subsets, 150 to 200 ng DNA per replicate equaled 30,000 or so T cell genomes. Assay used: immunoSEQ multiplex PCR; TCRdb lists only in-frame clones, some missing. The table has some 1,400,000 clones, approximately 96% seen once. The sample originates from a study of shared clonotypes between healthy human individuals. Looking at the study overall: The plates for each donor numbered three CD4 naive, three CD4 memory, two CD8 naive and one CD8 memory.

The source of this sequence is a man aged 30 to 45 in good health. This rearrangement joins TRBV27 to TRBJ2-7; D is possibly TRBD1 (5 bases). Sequenced material: naive CD4+ T cells sorted from blood. The subset denotes: CD45RA+ positively selected. For the CDR3, the DNA is TGTGCCAGCAGTTTAGCAGGGCCACGTCTCTACGAGCAGTACTTC. This gives the protein CASSLAGPRLYEQYF.